This T cell receptor (beta chain) originates from a study of metastatic and nonmetastatic thyroid tumors. Study-level information: The comparison covered peripheral blood and tumor or nodule tissue in malignant and benign thyroid patients.

Patients underwent thyroid surgery, and none had received any treatment before it. Original data processing: Construction of a distant-metastasis classifier for papillary thyroid cancer relied on CDR3 differences across clinicopathological groups. Using MiXCR, TCRdb re-called clones from the PCR reads. TCRdb, not the original authors, processed these V and J calls. Here the sample spans 30,000 to 40,000 clones, 21% being singletons. Study-wide results and limits: Relative to benign nodules, malignant thyroid tumors were reportedly characterized by significantly elevated TCR beta diversity in blood and tumor.

This clone was picked up many times. Its antigen is unknown. The length of the CDR3 is 14 residues. The germline V gene has CDR1 DFQATT and CDR2 SNEGSKA (reference sequence). The V and J ends lost 6 bases and 4 bases, in that order; junction bases with no gene match: 6. The rearrangement joins TRBV20-1 to TRBJ2-1; 10 bases fit TRBD2. This receptor was identified in a male donor with papillary thyroid cancer or a benign thyroid nodule (not recorded which). Some clones in this sample may be carry-over from other donors' samples. Input material: tumor tissue. The CDR3 spells CSAGSGRDYNEQFF. For the CDR3, the DNA is TGCAGTGCAGGAAGCGGGAGGGATTACAATGAGCAGTTCTTC.